The clone carrying this T cell receptor beta chain was recorded at least ten times. Its antigen is not identified. The sample originates from a study of neurological immune-mediated disorders. The team produced cDNA through 5'RACE using 10-nucleotide random UMIs. TCRdb fed the 5' RACE reads into MiXCR, producing one record per CDR3 protein. The repertoire consists of roughly 53,000 distinct CDR3 sequences, with 8% to 9% occurring once and the leading ten covering 1.9%. Findings of the study overall: No CDR3 amino acid sequences were shared by expanded clones across subjects, suggesting private repertoires in all groups.

Germline loops: CDR1 DFQATT, CDR2 SNEGSKA (reference sequence). The germline V and J ends were trimmed by 2 bases and 6 bases, with 3 bases remaining between them. The CDR3 length is 10 residues. Time point noted: longitudinal time-point 3. What was sequenced was PBMCs. The origin of this receptor is a middle-aged woman in good health. The gene calls are TRBV20-1 and TRBJ2-3; D is unresolved. CDR3: CSARQDTQYF. The CDR3 nucleotides are TGCAGTGCTAGACAGGATACGCAGTATTTT.